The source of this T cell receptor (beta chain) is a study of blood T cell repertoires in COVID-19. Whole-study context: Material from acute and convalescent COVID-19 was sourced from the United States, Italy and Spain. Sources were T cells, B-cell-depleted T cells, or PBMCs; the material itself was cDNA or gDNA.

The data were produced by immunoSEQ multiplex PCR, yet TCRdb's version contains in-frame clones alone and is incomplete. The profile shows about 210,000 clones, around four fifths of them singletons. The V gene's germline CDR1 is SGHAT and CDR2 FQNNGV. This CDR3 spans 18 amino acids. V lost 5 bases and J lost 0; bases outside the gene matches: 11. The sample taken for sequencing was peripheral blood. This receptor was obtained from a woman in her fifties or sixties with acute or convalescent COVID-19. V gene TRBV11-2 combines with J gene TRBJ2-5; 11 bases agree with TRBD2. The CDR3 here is CASSTNGLAGGDQETQYF. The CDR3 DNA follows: TGTGCCAGCAGCACCAACGGACTAGCGGGCGGGGACCAAGAGACCCAGTACTTC.